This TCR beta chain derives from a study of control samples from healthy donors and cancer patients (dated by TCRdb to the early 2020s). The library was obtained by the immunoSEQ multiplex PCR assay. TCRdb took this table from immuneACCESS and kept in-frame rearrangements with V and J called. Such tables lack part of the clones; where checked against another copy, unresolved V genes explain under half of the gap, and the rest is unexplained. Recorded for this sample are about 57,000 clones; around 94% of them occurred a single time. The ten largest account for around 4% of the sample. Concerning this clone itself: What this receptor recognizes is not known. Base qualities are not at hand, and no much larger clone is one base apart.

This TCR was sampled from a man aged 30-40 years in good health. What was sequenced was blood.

At the DNA level, the sequence is TGTGCCAGCAGTTTGGACAGGGGGCGAACTGAAGCTTTCTTT. It encodes CASSLDRGRTEAFF. The V gene is TRBV6-6 and the J gene is TRBJ1-1; 11 central bases correspond to TRBD1. The CDR3 sequence holds 14 residues, the cysteine and phenylalanine included. This entry keeps only the CDR3 DNA: 42 bases, framed from base 1. V is pruned by 4 bases and J by 5 bases, leaving 3 bases of the junction without a gene match. CDR1 and CDR2 are read off the germline V gene (reference sequence) as MNHNY and SVGAGI.